This is a list of T cell receptor beta chains from one sample in a study of immune cell composition in non-small cell lung cancer. TCRdb keeps only in-frame clones here, not all; method: immunoSEQ multiplex PCR. The table includes roughly 3,000 clones, around 69% detected once. The source material was lung tumor tissue. The receptors shown here come from a human donor with non-small cell lung cancer. Each CDR3 is given with its conserved first and last residue. The D gene is left open where the match is weak. Some rows mark clone size as missing; the rest say once, few, many or name a class of expanded clone.

CDR3aa | CDR3nt | d_gene | v_gene | abundance | j_gene
CASRNGGTGGISEAFF | TGTGCCAGTAGGAATGGCGGGACAGGGGGCATCTCTGAAGCTTTCTTT | TRBD1 | TRBV19 | . | TRBJ1-1
CASSPGQLLNTGELFF | TGCGCCAGCAGCCCGGGACAGCTTCTGAACACCGGGGAGCTGTTTTTT | TRBD1 | TRBV5-1 | few | TRBJ2-2
CASSQDLSGTADF | TGCGCCAGCAGCCAAGATCTCTCCGGGACAGCGGACTTC | TRBD1 | TRBV4-1 | . | TRBJ1-2
CARSSSADTQYF | TGTGCCAGGTCGTCTAGCGCCGATACGCAGTATTTT | . | TRBV7-7 | . | TRBJ2-3
CASSLGQRSYNEQFF | TGCGCCAGCAGCTTGGGACAGCGCTCCTACAATGAGCAGTTCTTC | . | TRBV5-1 | . | TRBJ2-1
CASTSAGGGWDTQYF | TGTGCCAGCACCTCGGCTGGTGGGGGGTGGGATACGCAGTATTTT | . | TRBV25-1 | few | TRBJ2-3
CASSVDPSGLYNEQFF | TGTGCCAGCAGCGTAGATCCTAGCGGGCTTTACAATGAGCAGTTCTTC | TRBD2 | TRBV9 | . | TRBJ2-1
CASSQAHSGETQYF | TGCGCCAGCAGCCAAGCTCACTCAGGAGAGACCCAGTACTTC | . | TRBV4-1 | . | TRBJ2-5
CSVFPWGDPVNTEAFF | TGCAGCGTTTTCCCATGGGGAGACCCCGTGAACACTGAAGCTTTCTTT | . | TRBV29-1 | . | TRBJ1-1
CASSLAGQLSSYEQYF | TGTGCCAGCAGCTTGGCGGGACAGCTGAGCTCCTACGAGCAGTACTTC | TRBD1 | TRBV5-4 | few | TRBJ2-7
CASSPGAVEQYF | TGTGCCAGCTCACCGGGGGCAGTCGAGCAGTACTTC | . | TRBV18 | few | TRBJ2-7
CASSTRVGSYNEQFF | TGTGCCAGTAGTACCCGGGTGGGTTCCTACAATGAGCAGTTCTTC | . | TRBV19 | . | TRBJ2-1
CASSMGRDQPQHF | TGTGCCAGTAGTATGGGGCGCGATCAGCCCCAGCATTTT | . | TRBV19 | . | TRBJ1-5
CASSRTGLNEKLFF | TGTGCCAGCAGCCGGACAGGGCTGAACGAAAAACTGTTTTTT | TRBD1 | TRBV11-3 | . | TRBJ1-4
CASSFSWTSGGHYEQYF | TGTGCCAGCAGCTTCTCCTGGACTAGCGGGGGGCATTACGAGCAGTACTTC | TRBD2 | TRBV5-4 | . | TRBJ2-7
CASSPGLVADTQYF | TGTGCCAGCAGCCCTGGACTAGTTGCCGATACGCAGTATTTT | TRBD2 | TRBV7-8 | . | TRBJ2-3
CASSQASGRTYEQYF | TGTGCCAGCAGCCAGGCCAGCGGGCGTACCTACGAGCAGTACTTC | . | TRBV7-2 | few | TRBJ2-7
CASSELEGLETQYF | TGTGCCAGCAGTGAATTGGAGGGGTTAGAGACCCAGTACTTC | . | TRBV6-1 | . | TRBJ2-5
CASSLSRGSYEQYF | TGTGCCAGCAGTTTATCTCGGGGATCCTACGAGCAGTACTTC | . | TRBV27 | . | TRBJ2-7
CAWKAGLAGEFRDNEQFF | TGTGCCTGGAAGGCCGGACTAGCGGGAGAGTTTAGAGACAATGAGCAGTTCTTC | TRBD2 | TRBV30 | . | TRBJ2-1
CASSPAEANQPQHF | TGTGCCAGCAGCCCCGCGGAGGCCAATCAGCCCCAGCATTTT | . | TRBV5-8 | . | TRBJ1-5
CASKEGTDPGANVLTF | TGTGCCAGCAAGGAGGGGACGGATCCTGGGGCCAACGTCCTGACTTTC | . | TRBV2 | . | TRBJ2-6
CASSDGRFSGANVLTF | TGCGCCAGCAGTGATGGGAGATTCTCTGGGGCCAACGTCCTGACTTTC | . | TRBV10-2 | once | TRBJ2-6
CASSRWGQGAASYGYTF | TGTGCCAGCAGTAGGTGGGGACAGGGGGCCGCTAGCTATGGCTACACCTTC | TRBD1 | TRBV27 | . | TRBJ1-2
CASSSPFNVVARYEQFF | TGCGCCAGCAGCTCCCCGTTCAACGTGGTAGCGCGCTATGAGCAGTTCTTC | . | TRBV5-1 | . | TRBJ2-1
CASSLWTSGIYEQYF | TGTGCCAGCAGCTTGTGGACTAGCGGGATCTACGAGCAGTACTTC | TRBD2 | TRBV5-6 | . | TRBJ2-7
CASKVGDGYTF | TGTGCCAGCAAAGTCGGGGATGGCTACACCTTC | . | TRBV7-2 | once | TRBJ1-2
CASSPQGAMPGSEQYF | TGTGCCAGCTCACCACAGGGGGCGATGCCCGGATCGGAGCAGTACTTC | TRBD1 | TRBV18 | . | TRBJ2-7
CASSEGVSNTEAFF | TGCGCCAGCAGCGAGGGGGTTTCGAACACTGAAGCTTTCTTT | . | TRBV5-1 | . | TRBJ1-1
CSVGQGMGEQFF | TGCAGCGTTGGACAGGGTATGGGTGAGCAGTTCTTC | TRBD1 | TRBV29-1 | . | TRBJ2-1
CASSLVSGTGFNEQFF | TGTGCCAGCAGCTTAGTATCTGGGACAGGGTTCAATGAGCAGTTCTTC | TRBD1 | TRBV7-8 | . | TRBJ2-1
CASSMQYEKLFF | TGTGCCAGCAGCATGCAGTATGAAAAACTGTTTTTT | . | TRBV7-9 | . | TRBJ1-4
CASSQGGTDRAYNSPLHF | TGCGCCAGCAGCCAAGGGGGCACCGACAGGGCCTATAATTCACCCCTCCACTTT | TRBD1 | TRBV4-3 | few | TRBJ1-6
CASSLVSGIDGIQYF | TGTGCCAGCAGCTTAGTTTCAGGGATAGATGGCATTCAGTACTTC | . | TRBV11-3 | few | TRBJ2-4
CASNNRGGNQPQHF | TGTGCCAGTAATAACCGGGGAGGCAATCAGCCCCAGCATTTT | . | TRBV19 | . | TRBJ1-5
CASSSVGQTFEAFF | TGCGCCAGCAGCTCCGTCGGACAGACATTCGAAGCTTTCTTT | . | TRBV5-1 | . | TRBJ1-1
CASSLGSPTGAYEQYF | TGTGCCAGCAGCTTGGGTAGCCCGACAGGGGCCTACGAGCAGTACTTC | TRBD1 | TRBV5-4 | . | TRBJ2-7
CASSLPTDTYEQYF | TGCGCCAGCAGCTTACCGACAGACACCTACGAGCAGTACTTC | . | TRBV5-1 | . | TRBJ2-7
CASSPGTADSYEQYF | TGCGCCAGCAGCCCCGGGACAGCGGATTCCTACGAGCAGTACTTC | TRBD1 | TRBV4-1 | . | TRBJ2-7
CASSPRLAETDTQYF | TGTGCCAGCAGCCCCCGACTAGCGGAGACAGATACGCAGTATTTT | TRBD2 | TRBV11-2 | . | TRBJ2-3